This T cell receptor beta chain was sequenced in a study of OX40 agonist ivuxolimab in advanced cancers. The assay was immunoSEQ multiplex PCR, and TCRdb's table has in-frame clones only and misses some. The data show more than 45,000 clones, over 65% seen once. Study results and caveats: At doses 0.1 to 3.0 mg/kg, CD4+ and CD8+ clones expanded.

With respect to this clone: Antigen unknown.

This CDR3 is built from 15 residues. Sequencing was performed on CD4+ or CD8+ T cells sorted from blood, taken in a trial of the OX40 agonist ivuxolimab. The source is an adult with an advanced solid tumor such as melanoma, head and neck, liver or kidney cancer. The chain couples TRBV21-1 to TRBJ2-7; the D call of TRBD1 is as the table states it, not checked on the DNA. TRBV21-1 is an annotated pseudogene. CDR3 in DNA: TGTGCCAGCAGCAAAAGGGACAGGGAGTTTTACGAGCAGTACTTC. Protein sequence: CASSKRDREFYEQYF.